One and the same sample provided the 8 T cell receptor beta chains below, sequenced in a study of cytomegalovirus exposure and HLA in healthy donors. The PCR employed 60 Vbeta primers together with 13 Jbeta primers. Generated by immunoSEQ multiplex PCR, the TCRdb table keeps only in-frame clones and is missing some. The sample contains some 210,000 clones, 70% to 80% of which appear only once. The sequenced sample consisted of PBMCs. These receptors all come from a woman aged 25 to 39 in good health and CMV-seropositive.

V and J are TRBV6-6 and TRBJ2-3; 12 bases fit TRBD2. Germline loops: CDR1 MNHNY, CDR2 SVGAGI (reference sequence). The V and J ends lost 2 bases and 3 bases, in that order; junction bases with no gene match: 3. The CDR3 is 16 residues long. CDR3 in amino acids: CASSYATSGGTDTQYF. The CDR3 DNA reads as TGTGCCAGCAGTTACGCCACTAGCGGGGGGACAGATACGCAGTATTTT.

The J gene is TRBJ2-1, the V gene TRBV11-1, with 12 bases identical to TRBD2. Germline-derived CDR1 and CDR2 are SGHAT and FQDESV (reference sequence). After removal of 1 base from V and 12 bases from J, the junction contained 13 bases not matched to a gene. The CDR3 is 17 amino acids. CDR3 DNA: TGTGCCAGCAGCTTAGGGGTTGCTAGCGGGGGGGCCTTGAGGCAGTTCTTC. The encoded protein is CASSLGVASGGALRQFF.

The chain recombines TRBV6-1 with TRBJ1-2; 8 bases agree with TRBD1. Per germline, CDR1 MNHNS and CDR2 SASEGT. This CDR3 region has 13 residues. Trimming removed 6 bases from V and 4 bases from J; junction bases left unmatched: 4. CDR3 sequence reads: CASSAGTGYGYTF. The CDR3 DNA reads TGTGCCAGCAGCGCAGGGACAGGCTATGGCTACACCTTC.

This chain links TRBV7-8 with TRBJ2-1; 8 bases are a match to TRBD2. Trimming cost V 4 bases and J 6 bases; bases outside gene matches: 11. There are 16 residues in the CDR3. Germline CDR1 is SGHVS and CDR2 is FQNEAQ. As DNA, the CDR3 is TGTGCCAGCAGCTCTCGGACTAGCCTGAACTCCAATGAGCAGTTCTTC. Translated: CASSSRTSLNSNEQFF. Looking up the rest from reference TRBV7-8 and TRBJ2-1 gives the full variable domain: GAGVSQSPRYKVAKRGQDVALRCDPISGHVSLFWYQQALGQGPEFLTYFQNEAQLDKSGLPSDRFFAERPEGSVSTLKIQRTQQEDSAVYLCASSSRTSLNSNEQFFGPGTRLTVL.

CDR3 DNA sequence: TGCAGTGCTAGTGAGGGAAATACGCAGTATTTT. This codes for CSASEGNTQYF. The V call is TRBV20-1, the J call TRBJ2-3; tentatively, D is TRBD2 (5 bases). CDR3 size: 11 residues. CDR1 DFQATT and CDR2 SNEGSKA come from the germline V gene (reference sequence). Trimming took 3 bases from V and 7 from J, leaving 8 bases between them.

This sequence joins TRBV18 and TRBJ2-7; TRBD1 might be the D (6 bases). Germline assignment: CDR1 KGHSH and CDR2 LQKENI. This CDR3 spans 13 amino acids. V lost 4 bases to trimming and J lost 4 bases, with 11 bases between them. The CDR3 sequence: CASSRGQTYEQYF. CDR3 coding DNA: TGTGCCAGCTCACGCGGACAGACTTACGAGCAGTACTTC. Full variable domain (missing parts from reference TRBV18 and TRBJ2-7): NAGVMQNPRHLVRRRGQEARLRCSPMKGHSHVYWYRQLPEEGLKFMVYLQKENIIDESGMPKERFSAEFPKEGPSILRIQQVVRGDSAAYFCASSRGQTYEQYFGPGTRLTVT.

The chain couples TRBV7-2 to TRBJ1-1; D is uncertain. This CDR3 is 13 amino acids long. V dropped 2 bases and J dropped 3 bases, with 7 bases sitting between them. From germline, CDR1 is SGHTA and CDR2 FQGNSA. The DNA of the CDR3 is TGTGCCAGCAGCTTAATCACTTACACTGAAGCTTTCTTT. This sequence encodes CASSLITYTEAFF.

The genes are TRBV15 and TRBJ1-3; D might be TRBD1 (6 bases). The germline gives CDR1 LNHNV, CDR2 YYDKDF (reference sequence). V was clipped by 0 bases and J by 2 bases, with 8 bases between them. The CDR3 contains 15 residues. This CDR3 is CATSRDRGAGNTIYF. The CDR3 nucleotides read TGTGCCACCAGCAGAGACAGGGGCGCTGGAAACACCATATATTTT.